The present entry profiles one T cell receptor (beta chain) with its context. This clonotype was counted only a few times. No cognate antigen has been identified for it. No qualities accompany the bases; no much larger clone lies one base away. The entry originates in a study of blood T cells in healthy people across ages (dated by TCRdb to between 2014 and 2016). Broadly, across the study: In model experiments, roughly one uniquely barcoded TCR beta cDNA molecule per two T cells was captured by template switching. To track age-related changes in TCR beta repertoire diversity, the study relied on deep sequencing normalized with unique cDNA molecular identifiers. Using the same blood draw, the study looked at two additional independent replicas of 1 million unique cDNA reads for two donors, one aged 18 to 30 and the other aged 80 or older. To avoid experimental bias, donors of different ages were distributed randomly across sequencing lanes. The donors were divided into four age groups: young (average around 15 years), middle-aged (almost 40), aged (about 61) and long-lived (about 84). What the work shows at the level of the full study, not this receptor alone: Estimates of total diversity based on one million sequenced T cells were regarded as lower bounds and as underestimates. Compared with the aged group, the long-lived group had more naive CD4+ T cells, fewer expanded clones and increased TCR diversity, suggesting age selection. Observed TCR beta diversity per million T cells fell roughly linearly with age, and a significant reduction was already apparent by age roughly 41. Conclusive comparison of naive and antigen-experienced compartments was prevented by the profiling of bulk unsorted PBMCs. Donor CMV infection status was unknown, potentially confounding age-related changes in expanded clonotypes. There was a strong correlation between observed TCR beta diversity and the percentage of naive T cells measured by flow cytometry.

The library was obtained by 5' RACE. Instrument used: Illumina HiSeq 2500. A second PCR of about 6 to 11 cycles was performed with a sample-barcoded 5' primer and a J-beta primer mix. A unique molecular identifier was introduced onto each TCR beta cDNA molecule by a template-switch 5' adaptor carrying 12 random nucleotides. Each sample yielded at least 3 million CDR3-containing paired-end reads. The Mint cDNA synthesis kit, primed by a TRBC-specific oligonucleotide, was used to synthesize first-strand cDNA from all RNA. After uracil-DNA glycosylase treatment, a first 18-cycle PCR used universal primers M1SS and BC2_uni_R on all cDNA. The published analysis was carried out like this. Normalization of each sample was performed by random selection of 1 million high-quality reads, each carrying a distinct molecular identifier. Reads with shared molecular identifiers were discarded instead of being binned into consensus sequences. MiTCR, with a Q25 quality threshold and the strictest error-elimination algorithm, was used for CDR3 identification, clonotype clustering and error correction. Lower-bound total TCR beta diversity was estimated with a nonparametric unseen species model using Euler transformation. Clones were called with MiXCR by TCRdb after fastp trimmed the public reads at Q25, and only in-frame beta chains were retained. Rows with one shared CDR3 protein collapse into an entry with the most common genes and DNA. The V and J calls come from TCRdb's annotation, not from the publication. Here the sample has over 1,200,000 distinct CDR3 sequences; 55% to 75% occur a single time. The ten most abundant clones make up over 6.5% of the sample.

Per the germline V gene (reference sequence), DFQATT is the CDR1 and SNEGSKA is the CDR2. V is pruned by 6 bases and J by 2 bases, leaving 8 bases of the junction without a gene match. Including the terminal cysteine and phenylalanine, the CDR3 comprises 15 residues. The CDR3 DNA has 45 bases and is translated from base 1. The 39 donors, aged about 6 to 95 years, were systemically healthy Caucasian individuals from Russia. Each donor gave ten milliliters of peripheral blood, collected into EDTA-treated Vacutainer tubes. Ficoll-Paque density-gradient centrifugation was used to isolate PBMCs, with at least 6.5 million per sample. Total RNA was extracted from PBMCs with Trizol reagent, with at least 5 micrograms obtained per sample. Naive CD45RAhigh/CD27high T cell percentages were measured by flow cytometry on a PBMC aliquot from every donor.

Sequencing was carried out using blood. The chain employs TRBV20-1 and TRBJ2-4; TRBD1 matches 9 bases in the middle. This clonotype was obtained from a man aged 18 to 30 in good health. The DNA sequence reads TGCAGTGCCCTCAACAGGGGGCGGACCAAAAACATTCAGTACTTC. Translated, this gives CSALNRGRTKNIQYF.